This T cell receptor (beta chain) was sequenced for a study of T cell responses to AZD1222 COVID-19 vaccine. Profiled with immunoSEQ multiplex PCR; TCRdb holds only in-frame clones, not every one. The data show about 110,000 clones, with 88% seen just once and 9.5% to 15% held by the top ten. The CDR3 consists of 13 residues. Deletions cut 4 bases from V and 1 base from J, with 7 bases between. Germline V gives CDR1 SGHTA, CDR2 FQGNSA. The material sequenced was peripheral blood, taken on day 0 of MenACWY control vaccination. The chain links TRBV7-2 to TRBJ1-1, with D hard to call. The receptor's source is an adult in good health. The CDR3 DNA is TGTGCCAGCAGCTGGTCAGCGAACACTGAAGCTTTCTTT. It codes for CASSWSANTEAFF.